What follows are 12 T cell receptor beta chains derived from one specimen sequenced in a study of STAT5B mutations in CD4+ large granular lymphocyte leukemia. Profiled with immunoSEQ multiplex PCR; TCRdb holds only in-frame clones, not every one. The sample carries 20,000 to 25,000 clones, about two thirds recorded once. The specimen sequenced was CD4+ T cells from blood buffy coats. These receptors were taken from a human donor in good health.

The chain links TRBV19 to TRBJ2-5; 11 bases agree with TRBD1. This CDR3 has 15 residues. V lost 6 bases and J lost 3; bases outside the gene matches: 6. From germline, CDR1 is LNHDA and CDR2 SQIVND (reference sequence). Here the CDR3 DNA reads TGTGCCAGTAGCCAGGACAGGGGGCATAAAGAGACCCAGTACTTC. It translates to CASSQDRGHKETQYF.

The chain carries TRBV4-1 and TRBJ1-2; D remains unclear. The CDR3 is 14 residues long. CDR1 MGHRA and CDR2 YSYEKL come from the germline V gene. V was shortened by 1 base and J by 4 bases, with 10 bases between the two germline ends. CDR3 nucleotide sequence: TGCGCCAGCAGCCAAGGTTTGGCAAGCTATGGCTACACCTTC. Amino acid sequence: CASSQGLASYGYTF.

The rearrangement joins TRBV11-2 to TRBJ1-2, with 7 bases matching TRBD1. Trimming took 4 bases from V and 6 from J; bases not matched to a gene: 11. The V gene's germline CDR1 is SGHAT and CDR2 FQNNGV. The CDR3 covers 15 residues. CDR3 sequence: CASSSRLQGSDGYTF. The CDR3 DNA reads as TGTGCCAGCAGCTCTAGATTACAGGGGTCGGATGGCTACACCTTC.

The chain carries TRBV6-6 and TRBJ1-2; TRBD1 matches 10 bases. The CDR3 extends over 15 amino acids. The ends lost 1 base at V and 7 bases at J; junction bases unmatched: 6. The V gene's germline CDR1 is MNHNY and CDR2 SVGAGI (reference sequence). The CDR3 loop reads CASSYYGTGAFGYTF. The CDR3 DNA reads TGTGCCAGCAGTTACTACGGGACAGGGGCTTTTGGCTACACCTTC.

The chain recombines TRBV28 with TRBJ2-5, with D tentatively TRBD2 (6 bases). Trimming removed 4 bases from V and 1 base from J, with 10 bases in between. CDR3 length equals 14 residues. Germline V gene sequence: CDR1 MDHEN, CDR2 SYDVKM. CDR3 sequence: CASSSHGGQETQYF. CDR3 DNA: TGTGCCAGCAGTTCACACGGGGGCCAAGAGACCCAGTACTTC.

The chain carries TRBV18 and TRBJ2-1; D is ambiguous. Germline V CDR1 and CDR2: KGHSH, LQKENI. There are 14 residues in the CDR3. Trimming stripped 6 bases from V and 5 bases from J, with 14 bases between. The CDR3, as DNA: TGTGCCAGCTCCCAGGCCAACAGTAACAATGAGCAGTTCTTC. Protein: CASSQANSNNEQFF.

Here the CDR3 reads CASSQTGNTEAFF. The CDR3 nucleotides read TGTGCCAGCAGCCAAACGGGCAACACTGAAGCTTTCTTT. The chain uses TRBV7-3 and TRBJ1-1; D unclear. This CDR3 is built from 13 residues. Germline CDR1 and CDR2: SGHTA and FQGTGA. The ends were cut back, 5 bases at V and 2 bases at J, with 9 bases in the middle.

The V and J genes are TRBV28 and TRBJ1-1; D is possibly TRBD1 (5 bases). V dropped 2 bases and J dropped 3 bases, with 10 bases sitting between them. The CDR3 is 14 amino acids. The germline CDR1 and CDR2 sequences are MDHEN and SYDVKM. CDR3 loop: CASSLGGGYTEAFF. The CDR3, as DNA: TGTGCCAGCAGTTTAGGGGGGGGGTACACTGAAGCTTTCTTT.

The chain uses TRBV28 and TRBJ1-1; maybe TRBD1 (6 bases). The germline V and J ends were trimmed by 8 bases and 1 base, with 14 bases remaining between them. The germline gives CDR1 MDHEN, CDR2 SYDVKM. The CDR3 spans 14 residues. The CDR3 region has the DNA TGTGCCAGCGGTCTCCCACAGGGGAACACTGAAGCTTTCTTT. Protein product: CASGLPQGNTEAFF.

This sequence joins TRBV6-5 and TRBJ2-1, with a weak D call TRBD2 (5 bases). V was shortened by 6 bases and J by 2 bases, with 14 bases between the two germline ends. Germline CDR1 reads MNHEY; CDR2 reads SVGAGI. This CDR3 comprises 15 residues. The CDR3 bases are TGTGCCAGCAGCCCACTAGTTTGGGCCTACAATGAGCAGTTCTTC. It specifies CASSPLVWAYNEQFF.

This chain links TRBV5-6 with TRBJ2-1, with a tentative D call TRBD1 (6 bases). This CDR3 spans 16 amino acids. The germline V gene encodes CDR1 SGHDT and CDR2 YYEEEE. Trimming took off 3 bases at V and 5 bases at J, with 18 bases between the two ends. CDR3 loop: CASSSWTVRKNNEQFF. In DNA form, the CDR3 reads TGTGCCAGCAGCTCATGGACAGTTCGGAAGAACAATGAGCAGTTCTTC.

This rearrangement joins TRBV7-3 to TRBJ1-1; the D gene is possibly TRBD1 (6 bases). CDR3 size: 17 residues. Germline lookup yields CDR1 SGHTA and CDR2 FQGTGA. V lost 6 bases and J lost 1, with 21 bases in between. The CDR3 loop reads CASRGAQGRQANTEAFF. The CDR3 DNA reads as TGTGCCAGCAGGGGGGCCCAGGGGCGGCAGGCGAACACTGAAGCTTTCTTT.